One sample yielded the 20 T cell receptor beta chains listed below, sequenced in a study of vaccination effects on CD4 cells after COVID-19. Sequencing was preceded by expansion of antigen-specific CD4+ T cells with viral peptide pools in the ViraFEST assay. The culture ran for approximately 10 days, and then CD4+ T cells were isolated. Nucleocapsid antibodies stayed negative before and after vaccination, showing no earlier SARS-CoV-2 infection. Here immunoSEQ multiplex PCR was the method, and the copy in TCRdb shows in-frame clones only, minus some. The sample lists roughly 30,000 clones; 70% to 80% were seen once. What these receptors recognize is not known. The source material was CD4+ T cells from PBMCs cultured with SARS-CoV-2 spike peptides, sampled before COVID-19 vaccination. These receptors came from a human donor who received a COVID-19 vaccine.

CDR3 in amino acids: CASSQARQETQYF. The CDR3 DNA reads TGCGCCAGCAGCCAAGCCCGCCAAGAGACCCAGTACTTC. The rearrangement joins TRBV4-1 to TRBJ2-5; D is undetermined. Trimming removed 1 base from V and 1 base from J, with 4 bases in between. The CDR3 length is 13 residues. The germline gives CDR1 MGHRA, CDR2 YSYEKL.

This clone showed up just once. CDR3 DNA: TGTGCCAGCAGCAGTGGAGTTGGAAACACCATATATTTT. Translating gives CASSSGVGNTIYF. The rearrangement links TRBV7-2 to TRBJ1-3; D is unclear. The germline CDR1 and CDR2 sequences are SGHTA and FQGNSA. V lost 5 bases and J 3 bases, leaving 8 bases between the germline ends. The CDR3 length is 13 residues.

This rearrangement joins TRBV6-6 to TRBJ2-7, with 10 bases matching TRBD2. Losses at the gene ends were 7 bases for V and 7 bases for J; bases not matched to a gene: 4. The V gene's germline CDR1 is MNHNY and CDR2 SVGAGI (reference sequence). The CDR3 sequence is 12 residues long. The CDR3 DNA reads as TGTGCCAGCAACTTAGCGGGAGGTGAGCAGTACTTC. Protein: CASNLAGGEQYF.

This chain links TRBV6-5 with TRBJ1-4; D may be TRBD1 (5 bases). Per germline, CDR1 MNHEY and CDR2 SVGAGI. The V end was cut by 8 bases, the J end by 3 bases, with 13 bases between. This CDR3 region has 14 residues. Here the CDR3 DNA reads TGTGCCAGCGGGAGACAGACTTCTAATGAAAAACTGTTTTTT. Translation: CASGRQTSNEKLFF.

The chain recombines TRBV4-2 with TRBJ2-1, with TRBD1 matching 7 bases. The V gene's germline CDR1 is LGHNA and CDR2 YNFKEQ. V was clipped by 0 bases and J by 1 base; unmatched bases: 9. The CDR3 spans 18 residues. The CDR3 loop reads CASSQDPPGRGSYNEQFF. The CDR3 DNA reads TGTGCCAGCAGCCAAGATCCCCCGGGCAGGGGGTCCTACAATGAGCAGTTCTTC.

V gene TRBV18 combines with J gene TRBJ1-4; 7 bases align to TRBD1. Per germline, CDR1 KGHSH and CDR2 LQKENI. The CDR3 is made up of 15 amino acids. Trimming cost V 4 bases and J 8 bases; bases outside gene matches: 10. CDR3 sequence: CASSRVTGEEEKLFF. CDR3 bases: TGTGCCAGCTCACGCGTAACAGGGGAGGAGGAAAAACTGTTTTTT.

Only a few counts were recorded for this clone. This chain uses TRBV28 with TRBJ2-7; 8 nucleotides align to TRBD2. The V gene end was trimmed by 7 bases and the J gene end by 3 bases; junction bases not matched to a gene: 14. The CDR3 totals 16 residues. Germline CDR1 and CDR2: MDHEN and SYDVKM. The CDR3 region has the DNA TGTGCCAGCACCCGGGAGGGGTGGACTCAGGACTACGAGCAGTACTTC. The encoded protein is CASTREGWTQDYEQYF.

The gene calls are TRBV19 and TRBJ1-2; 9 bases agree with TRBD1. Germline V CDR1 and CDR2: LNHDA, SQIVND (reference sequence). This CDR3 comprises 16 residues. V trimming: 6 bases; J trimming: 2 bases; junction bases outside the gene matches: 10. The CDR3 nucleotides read TGTGCCAGTAGACACGCGCTTGGACAGGGGAACTATGGCTACACCTTC. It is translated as CASRHALGQGNYGYTF.

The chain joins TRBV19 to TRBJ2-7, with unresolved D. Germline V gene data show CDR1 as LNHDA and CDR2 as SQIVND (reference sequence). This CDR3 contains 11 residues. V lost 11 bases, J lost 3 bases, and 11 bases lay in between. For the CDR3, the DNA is TGTGCCCGCCCGGACCACTACGAGCAGTACTTC. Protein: CARPDHYEQYF.

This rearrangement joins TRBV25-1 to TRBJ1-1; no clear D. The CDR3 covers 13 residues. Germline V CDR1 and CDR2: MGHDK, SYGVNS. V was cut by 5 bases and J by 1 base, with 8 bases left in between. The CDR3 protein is CASSKAANTEAFF. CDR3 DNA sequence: TGTGCCAGCAGTAAGGCAGCGAACACTGAAGCTTTCTTT.

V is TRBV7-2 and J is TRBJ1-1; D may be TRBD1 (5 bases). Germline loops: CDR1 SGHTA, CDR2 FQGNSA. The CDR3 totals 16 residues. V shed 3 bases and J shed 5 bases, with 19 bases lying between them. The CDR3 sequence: CASSLAPGGGRTEAFF. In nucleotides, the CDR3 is TGTGCCAGCAGCTTGGCTCCGGGGGGGGGAAGGACTGAAGCTTTCTTT.

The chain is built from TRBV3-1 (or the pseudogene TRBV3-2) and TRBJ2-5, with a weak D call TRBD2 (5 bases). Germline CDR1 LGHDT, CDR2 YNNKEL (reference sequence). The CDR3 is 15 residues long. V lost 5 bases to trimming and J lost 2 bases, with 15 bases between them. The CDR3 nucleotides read TGTGCCAGCAGCGAAGCTTCGGGGTATCAAGAGACCCAGTACTTC. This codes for CASSEASGYQETQYF.

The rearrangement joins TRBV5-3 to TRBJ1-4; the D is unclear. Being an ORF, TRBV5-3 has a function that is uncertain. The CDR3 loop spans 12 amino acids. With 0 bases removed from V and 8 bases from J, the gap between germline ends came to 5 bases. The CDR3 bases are TGTGCCAGAAGCTTGGGAGGGGAAAAACTGTTTTTT. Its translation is CARSLGGEKLFF.

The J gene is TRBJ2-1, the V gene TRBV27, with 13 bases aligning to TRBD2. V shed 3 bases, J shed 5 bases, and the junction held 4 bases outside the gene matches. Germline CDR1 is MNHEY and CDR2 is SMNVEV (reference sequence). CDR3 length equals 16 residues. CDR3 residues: CASSLRTSGRNNEQFF. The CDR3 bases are TGTGCCAGCAGTTTGAGGACTAGCGGGAGAAACAATGAGCAGTTCTTC.

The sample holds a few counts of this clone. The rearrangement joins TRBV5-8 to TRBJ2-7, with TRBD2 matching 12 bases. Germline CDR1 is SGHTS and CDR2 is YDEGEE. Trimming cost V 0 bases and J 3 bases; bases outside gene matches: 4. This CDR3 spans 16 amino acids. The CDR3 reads CASSLETSGSNYEQYF. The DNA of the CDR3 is TGTGCCAGCAGCTTGGAGACTAGCGGGAGTAACTACGAGCAGTACTTC. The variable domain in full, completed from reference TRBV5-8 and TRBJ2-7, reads EAGVTQSPTHLIKTRGQQATLRCSPISGHTSVYWYQQALGLGLQFLLWYDEGEERNRGNFPPRFSGRQFPNYSSELNVNALELEDSALYLCASSLETSGSNYEQYFGPGTRLTVT.

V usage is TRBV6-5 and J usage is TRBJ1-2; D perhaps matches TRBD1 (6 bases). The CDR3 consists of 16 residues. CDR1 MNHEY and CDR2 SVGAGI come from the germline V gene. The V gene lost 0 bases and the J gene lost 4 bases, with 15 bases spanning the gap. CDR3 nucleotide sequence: TGTGCCAGCAGTTACTCTACAGGGCCCGGCCCCTATGGCTACACCTTC. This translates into CASSYSTGPGPYGYTF.

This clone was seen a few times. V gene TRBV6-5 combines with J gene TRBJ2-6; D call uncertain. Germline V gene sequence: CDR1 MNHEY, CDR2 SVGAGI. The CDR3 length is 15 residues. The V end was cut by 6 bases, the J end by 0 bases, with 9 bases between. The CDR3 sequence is CASRPDNSGANVLTF. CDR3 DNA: TGTGCCAGCAGACCAGACAACTCTGGGGCCAACGTCCTGACTTTC.

As DNA, the CDR3 is TGTGCCAGCAGCGCGCTGGAGGGGGATACGCAGTATTTT. It is translated as CASSALEGDTQYF. This sequence joins TRBV6-4 and TRBJ2-3; tentative D call: TRBD2 (6 bases). The CDR3 runs 13 residues. Between the trimmed V and J ends, which lost 6 bases and 6 bases, there was a span of 13 bases. Germline V gene data show CDR1 as MRHNA and CDR2 as SNTAGT.

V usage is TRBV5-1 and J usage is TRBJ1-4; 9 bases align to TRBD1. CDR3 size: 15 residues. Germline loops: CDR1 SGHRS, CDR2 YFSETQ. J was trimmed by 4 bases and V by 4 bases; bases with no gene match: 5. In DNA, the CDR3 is TGCGCCAGCAGCGGGGGGACAGGGCTTAATGAAAAACTGTTTTTT. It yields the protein CASSGGTGLNEKLFF.

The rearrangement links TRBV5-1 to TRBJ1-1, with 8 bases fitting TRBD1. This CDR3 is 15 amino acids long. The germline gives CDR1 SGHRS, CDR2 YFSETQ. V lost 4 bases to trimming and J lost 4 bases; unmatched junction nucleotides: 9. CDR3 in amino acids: CASSLLQGAGTEAFF. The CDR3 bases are TGCGCCAGCAGCCTCCTTCAGGGGGCGGGCACTGAAGCTTTCTTT.